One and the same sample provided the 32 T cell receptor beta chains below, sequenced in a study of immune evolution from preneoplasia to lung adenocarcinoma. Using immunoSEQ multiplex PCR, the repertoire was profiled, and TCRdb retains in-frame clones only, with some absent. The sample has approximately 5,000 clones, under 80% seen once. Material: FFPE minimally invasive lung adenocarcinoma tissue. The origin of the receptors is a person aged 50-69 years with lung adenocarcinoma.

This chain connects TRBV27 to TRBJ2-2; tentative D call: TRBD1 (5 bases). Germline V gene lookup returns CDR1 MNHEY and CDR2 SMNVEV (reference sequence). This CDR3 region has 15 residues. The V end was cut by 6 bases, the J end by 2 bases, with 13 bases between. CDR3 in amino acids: CASRRPGPNTGELFF. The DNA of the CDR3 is TGTGCCAGCAGGCGTCCAGGGCCTAACACCGGGGAGCTGTTTTTT.

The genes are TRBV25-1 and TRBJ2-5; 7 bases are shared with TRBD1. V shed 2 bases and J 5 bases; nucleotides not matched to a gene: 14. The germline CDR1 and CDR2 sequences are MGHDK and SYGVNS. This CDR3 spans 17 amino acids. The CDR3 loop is CASSEQGPKGAGETQYF. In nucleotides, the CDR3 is TGTGCCAGCAGTGAACAGGGGCCTAAGGGGGCTGGGGAGACCCAGTACTTC.

The CDR3 nucleotides read TGTGCCAGCACCAAAGGGACTGATAAAGAGACCCAGTACTTC. Amino acids: CASTKGTDKETQYF. The chain uses TRBV6-5 and TRBJ2-5; weak D call: TRBD2 (6 bases). From germline, CDR1 is MNHEY and CDR2 SVGAGI. V was shortened by 7 bases and J by 3 bases, with 15 bases between the two germline ends. This CDR3 region has 14 residues.

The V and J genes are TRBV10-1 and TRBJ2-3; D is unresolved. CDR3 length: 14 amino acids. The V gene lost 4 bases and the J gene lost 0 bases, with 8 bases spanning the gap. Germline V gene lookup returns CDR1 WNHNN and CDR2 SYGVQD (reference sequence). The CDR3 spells CASSAHSSTDTQYF. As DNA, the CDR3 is TGCGCCAGCAGTGCGCACAGCAGCACAGATACGCAGTATTTT.

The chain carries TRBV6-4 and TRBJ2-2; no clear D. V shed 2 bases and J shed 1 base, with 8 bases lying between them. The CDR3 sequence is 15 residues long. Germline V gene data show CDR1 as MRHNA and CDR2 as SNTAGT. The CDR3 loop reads CASSDRPGNTGELFF. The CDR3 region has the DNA TGTGCCAGCAGTGACAGGCCTGGGAACACCGGGGAGCTGTTTTTT.

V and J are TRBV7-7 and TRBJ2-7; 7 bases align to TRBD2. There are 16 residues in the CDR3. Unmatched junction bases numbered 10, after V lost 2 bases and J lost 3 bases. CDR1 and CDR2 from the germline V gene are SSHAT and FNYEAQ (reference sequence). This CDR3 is CASSLFRLADDYEQYF. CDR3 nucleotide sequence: TGTGCCAGCAGCTTATTTCGGCTAGCGGACGACTACGAGCAGTACTTC.

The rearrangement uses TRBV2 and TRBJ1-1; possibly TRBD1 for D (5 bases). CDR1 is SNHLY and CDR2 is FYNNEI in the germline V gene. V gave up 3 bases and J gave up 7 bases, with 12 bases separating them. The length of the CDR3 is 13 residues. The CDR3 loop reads CASSDRGRGEAFF. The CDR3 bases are TGTGCCAGCAGTGATCGGGGCAGAGGTGAAGCTTTCTTT.

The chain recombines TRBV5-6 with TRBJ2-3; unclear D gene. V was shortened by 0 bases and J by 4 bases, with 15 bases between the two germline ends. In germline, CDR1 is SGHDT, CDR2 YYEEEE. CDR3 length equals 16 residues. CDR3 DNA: TGTGCCAGCAGCTTGGAGGTGGGTATCCGCGCAGATACGCAGTATTTT. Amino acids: CASSLEVGIRADTQYF.

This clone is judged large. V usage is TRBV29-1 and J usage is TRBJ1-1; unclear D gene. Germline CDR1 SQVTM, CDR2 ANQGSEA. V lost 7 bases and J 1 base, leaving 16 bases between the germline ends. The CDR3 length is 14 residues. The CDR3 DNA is TGCAGCGCCGTCCTTGGGCTCGGGAACACTGAAGCTTTCTTT. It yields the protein CSAVLGLGNTEAFF.

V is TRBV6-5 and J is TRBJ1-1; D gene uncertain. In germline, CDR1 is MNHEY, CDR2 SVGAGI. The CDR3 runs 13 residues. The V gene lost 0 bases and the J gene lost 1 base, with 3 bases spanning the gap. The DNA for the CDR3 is TGTGCCAGCAGTTACTCGCGGAACACTGAAGCTTTCTTT. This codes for CASSYSRNTEAFF.

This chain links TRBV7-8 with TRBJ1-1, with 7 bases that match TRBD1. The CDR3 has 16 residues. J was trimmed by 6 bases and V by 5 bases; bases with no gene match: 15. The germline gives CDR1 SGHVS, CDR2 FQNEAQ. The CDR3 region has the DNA TGTGCCAGCAGCCCACAAAACCTTGACAGGGCCTCTGAAGCTTTCTTT. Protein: CASSPQNLDRASEAFF.

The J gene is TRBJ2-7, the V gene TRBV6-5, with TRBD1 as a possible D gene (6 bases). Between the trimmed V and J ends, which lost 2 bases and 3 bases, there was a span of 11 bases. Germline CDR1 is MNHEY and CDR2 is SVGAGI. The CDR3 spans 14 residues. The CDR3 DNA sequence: TGTGCCAGCAGTTACAGGCAGGGGATCTACGAGCAGTACTTC. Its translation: CASSYRQGIYEQYF.

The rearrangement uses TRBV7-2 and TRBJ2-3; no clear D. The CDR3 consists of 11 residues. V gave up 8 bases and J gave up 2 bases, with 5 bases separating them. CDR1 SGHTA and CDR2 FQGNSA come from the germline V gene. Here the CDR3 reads CASGFTDTQYF. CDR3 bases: TGTGCCAGCGGATTCACAGATACGCAGTATTTT.

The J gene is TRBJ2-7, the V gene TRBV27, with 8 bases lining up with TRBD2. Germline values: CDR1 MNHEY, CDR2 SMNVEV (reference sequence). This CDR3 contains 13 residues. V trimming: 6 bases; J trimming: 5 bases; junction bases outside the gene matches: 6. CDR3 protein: CASSPGLADEQYF. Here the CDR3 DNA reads TGTGCCAGCAGCCCTGGACTAGCCGACGAGCAGTACTTC.

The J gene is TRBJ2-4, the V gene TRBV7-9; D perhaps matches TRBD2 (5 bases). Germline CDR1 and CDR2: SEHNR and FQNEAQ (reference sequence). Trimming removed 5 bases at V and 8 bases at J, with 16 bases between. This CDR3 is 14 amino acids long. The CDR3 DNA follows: TGTGCCAGCAGCCCTGAACGGGAAAGGGACATTCAGTACTTC. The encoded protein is CASSPERERDIQYF. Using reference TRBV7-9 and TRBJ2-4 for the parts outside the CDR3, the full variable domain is DTGVSQNPRHKITKRGQNVTFRCDPISEHNRLYWYRQTLGQGPEFLTYFQNEAQLEKSRLLSDRFSAERPKGSFSTLEIQRTEQGDSAMYLCASSPERERDIQYFGAGTRLSVL.

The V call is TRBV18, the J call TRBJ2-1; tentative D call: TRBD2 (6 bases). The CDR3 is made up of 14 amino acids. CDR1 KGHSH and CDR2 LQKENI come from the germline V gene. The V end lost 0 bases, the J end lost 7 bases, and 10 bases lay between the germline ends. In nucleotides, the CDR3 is TGTGCCAGCTCACCACCGAACGGGGGTAATGAGCAGTTCTTC. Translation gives CASSPPNGGNEQFF. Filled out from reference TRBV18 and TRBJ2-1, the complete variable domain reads NAGVMQNPRHLVRRRGQEARLRCSPMKGHSHVYWYRQLPEEGLKFMVYLQKENIIDESGMPKERFSAEFPKEGPSILRIQQVVRGDSAAYFCASSPPNGGNEQFFGPGTRLTVL.

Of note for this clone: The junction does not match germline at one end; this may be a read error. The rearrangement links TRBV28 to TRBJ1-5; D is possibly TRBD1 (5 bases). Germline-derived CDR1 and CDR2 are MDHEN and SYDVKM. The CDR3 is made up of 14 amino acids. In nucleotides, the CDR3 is TGTGCCAGCAGTTATTTCCAGGGCGGCCAGCTCCAGCATTTT. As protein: CASSYFQGGQLQHF.

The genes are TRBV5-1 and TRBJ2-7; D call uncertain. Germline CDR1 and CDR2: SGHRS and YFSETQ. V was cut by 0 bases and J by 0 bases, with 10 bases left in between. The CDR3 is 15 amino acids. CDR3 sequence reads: CASSLVVASSYEQYF. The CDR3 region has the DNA TGCGCCAGCAGCTTGGTCGTCGCTAGCTCCTACGAGCAGTACTTC.

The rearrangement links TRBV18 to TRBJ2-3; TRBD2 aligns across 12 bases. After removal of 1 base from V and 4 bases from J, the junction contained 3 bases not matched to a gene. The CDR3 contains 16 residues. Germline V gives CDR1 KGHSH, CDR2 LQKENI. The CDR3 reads CASSPRTSGKSDTQYF. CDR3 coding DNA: TGTGCCAGCTCACCACGGACTAGCGGGAAATCAGATACGCAGTATTTT.

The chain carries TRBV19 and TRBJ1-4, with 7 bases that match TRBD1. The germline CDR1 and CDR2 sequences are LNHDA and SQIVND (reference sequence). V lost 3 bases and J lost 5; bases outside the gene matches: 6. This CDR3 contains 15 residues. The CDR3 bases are TGTGCCAGTAGTATTCCCTCAGGGGGGAATGAAAAACTGTTTTTT. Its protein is CASSIPSGGNEKLFF.

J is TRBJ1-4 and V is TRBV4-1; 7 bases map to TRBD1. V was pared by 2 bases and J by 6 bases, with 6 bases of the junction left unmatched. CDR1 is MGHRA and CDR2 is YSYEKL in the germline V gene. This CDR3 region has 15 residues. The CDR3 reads CASSQQQGTDEKLFF. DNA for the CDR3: TGCGCCAGCAGCCAACAACAGGGGACGGATGAAAAACTGTTTTTT.

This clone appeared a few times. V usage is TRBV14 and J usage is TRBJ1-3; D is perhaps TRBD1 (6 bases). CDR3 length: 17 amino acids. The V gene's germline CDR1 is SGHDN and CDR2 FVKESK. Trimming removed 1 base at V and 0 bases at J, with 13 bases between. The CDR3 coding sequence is TGTGCCAGCAGCCAAGTACAGGGATTCCCCTCTGGAAACACCATATATTTT. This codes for CASSQVQGFPSGNTIYF. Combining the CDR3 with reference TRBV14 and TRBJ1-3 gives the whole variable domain EAGVTQFPSHSVIEKGQTVTLRCDPISGHDNLYWYRRVMGKEIKFLLHFVKESKQDESGMPNNRFLAERTGGTYSTLKVQPAELEDSGVYFCASSQVQGFPSGNTIYFGEGSWLTVV.

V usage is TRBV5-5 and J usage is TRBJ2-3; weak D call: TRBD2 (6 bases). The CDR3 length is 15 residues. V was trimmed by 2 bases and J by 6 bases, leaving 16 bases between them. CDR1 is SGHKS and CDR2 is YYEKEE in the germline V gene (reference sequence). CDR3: CASSFGLSMRDTQYF. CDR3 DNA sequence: TGTGCCAGCAGCTTTGGACTATCCATGAGGGATACGCAGTATTTT.

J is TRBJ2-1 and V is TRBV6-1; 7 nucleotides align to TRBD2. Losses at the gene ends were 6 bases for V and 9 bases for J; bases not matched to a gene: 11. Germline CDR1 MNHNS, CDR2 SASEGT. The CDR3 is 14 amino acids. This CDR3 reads CASSSTGGRGEQFF. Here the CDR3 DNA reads TGTGCCAGCAGCTCTACCGGGGGGAGGGGTGAGCAGTTCTTC.

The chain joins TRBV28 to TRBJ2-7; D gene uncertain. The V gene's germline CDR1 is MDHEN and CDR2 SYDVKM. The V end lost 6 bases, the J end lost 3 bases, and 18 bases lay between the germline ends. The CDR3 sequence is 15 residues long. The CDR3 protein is CASSPVKLLFYEQYF. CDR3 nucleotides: TGTGCCAGCAGCCCTGTCAAGCTACTTTTCTACGAGCAGTACTTC.

DNA for the CDR3: TGTGCCAGCAGTTTATGGGCGGTGTCCCCCGCGAGCACAGATACGCAGTATTTT. As protein: CASSLWAVSPASTDTQYF. V and J are TRBV28 and TRBJ2-3; D not resolved. Trimming shortened V by 0 bases and J by 0 bases, and 16 bases separated the two germline ends. The CDR3 totals 18 residues. The germline CDR1 and CDR2 sequences are MDHEN and SYDVKM.

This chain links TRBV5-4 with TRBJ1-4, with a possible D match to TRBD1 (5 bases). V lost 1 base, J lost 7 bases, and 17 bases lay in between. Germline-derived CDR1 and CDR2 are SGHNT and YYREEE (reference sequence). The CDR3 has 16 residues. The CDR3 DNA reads TGTGCCAGCAGCTTGAAGGGGCGCGGTCAAGGTGAAAAACTGTTTTTT. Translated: CASSLKGRGQGEKLFF.

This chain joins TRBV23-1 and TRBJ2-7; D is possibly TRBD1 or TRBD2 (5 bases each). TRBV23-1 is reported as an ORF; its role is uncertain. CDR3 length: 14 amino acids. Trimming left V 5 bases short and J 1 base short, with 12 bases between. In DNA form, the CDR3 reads TGCGCCAGCAGTACCCGGGGCACGTCCTACGAGCAGTACTTC. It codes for CASSTRGTSYEQYF.

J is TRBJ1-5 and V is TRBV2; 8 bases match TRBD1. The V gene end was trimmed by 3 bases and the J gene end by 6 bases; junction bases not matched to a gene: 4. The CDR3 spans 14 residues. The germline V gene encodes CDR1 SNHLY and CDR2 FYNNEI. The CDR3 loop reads CASSDRTGIQPQHF. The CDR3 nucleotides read TGTGCCAGCAGTGACCGGACAGGGATTCAGCCCCAGCATTTT.

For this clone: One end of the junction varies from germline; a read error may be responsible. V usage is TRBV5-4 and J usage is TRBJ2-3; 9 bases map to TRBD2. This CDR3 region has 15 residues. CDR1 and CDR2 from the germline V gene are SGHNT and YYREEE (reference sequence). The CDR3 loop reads CASSWSGGRTDAQYF. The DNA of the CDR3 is TGTGCCAGCAGCTGGAGCGGGGGGCGCACAGATGCGCAGTATTTT. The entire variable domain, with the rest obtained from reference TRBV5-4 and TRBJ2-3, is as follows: ETGVTQSPTHLIKTRGQQVTLRCSSQSGHNTVSWYQQALGQGPQFIFQYYREEENGRGNFPPRFSGLQFPNYSSELNVNALELDDSALYLCASSWSGGRTDAQYFGPGTRLTVL.

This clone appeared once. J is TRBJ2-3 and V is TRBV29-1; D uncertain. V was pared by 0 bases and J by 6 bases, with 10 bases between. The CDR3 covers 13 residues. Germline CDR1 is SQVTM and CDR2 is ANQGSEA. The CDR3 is CSVEEQIGDTQYF. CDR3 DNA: TGCAGCGTTGAAGAGCAAATAGGGGATACGCAGTATTTT.

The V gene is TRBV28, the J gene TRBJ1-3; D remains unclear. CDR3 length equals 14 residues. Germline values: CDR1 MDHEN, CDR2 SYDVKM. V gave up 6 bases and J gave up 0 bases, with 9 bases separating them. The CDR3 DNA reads TGTGCCAGCAGGCTAGGTGGCTCTGGAAACACCATATATTTT. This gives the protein CASRLGGSGNTIYF.